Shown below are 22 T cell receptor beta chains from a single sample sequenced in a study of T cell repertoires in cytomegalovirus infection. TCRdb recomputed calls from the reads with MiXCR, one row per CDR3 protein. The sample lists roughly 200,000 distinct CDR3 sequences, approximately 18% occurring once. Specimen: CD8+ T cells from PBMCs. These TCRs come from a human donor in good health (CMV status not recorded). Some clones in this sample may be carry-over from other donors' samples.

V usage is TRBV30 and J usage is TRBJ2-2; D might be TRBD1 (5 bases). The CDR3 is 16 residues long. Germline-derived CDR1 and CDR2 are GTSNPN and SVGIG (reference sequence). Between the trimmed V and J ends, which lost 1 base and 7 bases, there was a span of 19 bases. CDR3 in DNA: TGTGCCTGGAGTGCGGCAGGGCAGGGTTTGGGCGGGGAGCTGTTTTTT. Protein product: CAWSAAGQGLGGELFF.

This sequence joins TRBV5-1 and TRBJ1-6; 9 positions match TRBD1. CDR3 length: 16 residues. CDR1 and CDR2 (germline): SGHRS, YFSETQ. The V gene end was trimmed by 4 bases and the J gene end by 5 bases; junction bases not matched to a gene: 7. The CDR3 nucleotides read TGCGCCAGCAGCCCCGGGACAGGGATGGATAATTCACCCCTCCACTTT. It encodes CASSPGTGMDNSPLHF.

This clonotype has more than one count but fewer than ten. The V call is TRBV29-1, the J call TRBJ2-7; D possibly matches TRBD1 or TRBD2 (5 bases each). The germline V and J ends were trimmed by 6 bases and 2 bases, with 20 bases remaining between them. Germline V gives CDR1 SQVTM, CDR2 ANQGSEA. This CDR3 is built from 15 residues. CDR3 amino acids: CSVVPPGRPTYEQYF. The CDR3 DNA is TGCAGCGTCGTACCCCCGGGACGGCCGACCTACGAGCAGTACTTC.

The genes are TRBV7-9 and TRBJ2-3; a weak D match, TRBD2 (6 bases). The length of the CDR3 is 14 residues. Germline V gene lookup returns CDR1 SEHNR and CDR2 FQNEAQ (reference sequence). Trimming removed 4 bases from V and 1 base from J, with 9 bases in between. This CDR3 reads CASSSLAGTDTQYF. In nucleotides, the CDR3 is TGTGCCAGCAGCTCTTTAGCGGGCACAGATACGCAGTATTTT.

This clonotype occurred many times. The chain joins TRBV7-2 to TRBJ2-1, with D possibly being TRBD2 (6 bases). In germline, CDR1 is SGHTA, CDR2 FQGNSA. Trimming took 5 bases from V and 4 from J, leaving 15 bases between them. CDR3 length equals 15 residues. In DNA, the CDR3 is TGTGCCAGCAGCCACTCCGGGACTTTATACAATGAGCAGTTCTTC. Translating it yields CASSHSGTLYNEQFF. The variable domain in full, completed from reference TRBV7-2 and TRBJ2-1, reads GAGVSQSPSNKVTEKGKDVELRCDPISGHTALYWYRQSLGQGLEFLIYFQGNSAPDKSGLPSDRFSAERTGGSVSTLTIQRTQQEDSAVYLCASSHSGTLYNEQFFGPGTRLTVL.

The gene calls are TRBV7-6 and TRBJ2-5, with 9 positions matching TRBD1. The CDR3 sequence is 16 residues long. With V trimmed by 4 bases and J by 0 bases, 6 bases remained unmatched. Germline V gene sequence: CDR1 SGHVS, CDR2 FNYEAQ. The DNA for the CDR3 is TGTGCCAGCAGCTCTCGGACAGGGGTGGACCAAGAGACCCAGTACTTC. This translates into CASSSRTGVDQETQYF.

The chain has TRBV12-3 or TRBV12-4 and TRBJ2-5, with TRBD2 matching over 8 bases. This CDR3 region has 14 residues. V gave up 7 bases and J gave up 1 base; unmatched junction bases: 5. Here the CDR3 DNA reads TGTGCCAGCACCGGGGGGGACCCCCAAGAGACCCAGTACTTC. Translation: CASTGGDPQETQYF.

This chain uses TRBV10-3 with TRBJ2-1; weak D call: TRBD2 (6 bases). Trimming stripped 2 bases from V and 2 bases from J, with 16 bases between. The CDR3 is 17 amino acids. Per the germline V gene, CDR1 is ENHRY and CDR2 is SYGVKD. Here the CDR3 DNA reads TGTGCCATCAGTGAGCCCGGAGGGGAATGGACCTACAATGAGCAGTTCTTC. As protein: CAISEPGGEWTYNEQFF.

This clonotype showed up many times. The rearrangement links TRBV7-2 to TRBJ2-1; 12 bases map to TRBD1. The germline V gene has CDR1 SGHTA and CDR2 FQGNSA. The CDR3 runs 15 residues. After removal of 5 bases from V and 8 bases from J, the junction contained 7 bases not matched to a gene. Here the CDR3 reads CASSTRDRGHYEQFF. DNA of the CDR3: TGTGCCAGCAGCACGCGGGACAGGGGGCATTATGAGCAGTTCTTC.

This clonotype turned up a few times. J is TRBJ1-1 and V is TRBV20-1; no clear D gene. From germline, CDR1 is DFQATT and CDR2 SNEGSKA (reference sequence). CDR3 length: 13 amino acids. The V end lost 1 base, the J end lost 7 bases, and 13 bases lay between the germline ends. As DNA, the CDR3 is TGCAGTGCTAGAGCCCCCAGGACGAGTGAAGCTTTCTTT. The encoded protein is CSARAPRTSEAFF.

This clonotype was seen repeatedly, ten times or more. Here the CDR3 reads CASSYSTENTGELFF. The CDR3 DNA reads as TGTGCCAGCAGTTACTCCACGGAGAACACCGGGGAGCTGTTTTTT. The chain has TRBV6-2 or TRBV6-3 and TRBJ2-2; D unresolved. This CDR3 has 15 amino acids. Germline V gives CDR1 MNHEY, CDR2 SVGEGT. With 0 bases removed from V and 1 base from J, the gap between germline ends came to 6 bases.

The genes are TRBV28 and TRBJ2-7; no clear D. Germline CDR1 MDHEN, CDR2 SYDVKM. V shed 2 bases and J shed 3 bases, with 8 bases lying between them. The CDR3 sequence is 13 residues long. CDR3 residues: CASSLNRYYEQYF. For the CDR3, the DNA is TGTGCCAGCAGTTTAAACAGATACTACGAGCAGTACTTC. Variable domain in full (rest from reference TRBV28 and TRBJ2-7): DVKVTQSSRYLVKRTGEKVFLECVQDMDHENMFWYRQDPGLGLRLIYFSYDVKMKEKGDIPEGYSVSREKKERFSLILESASTNQTSMYLCASSLNRYYEQYFGPGTRLTVT.

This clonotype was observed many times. The CDR3 DNA follows: TGTGCCAGCAGCTGGACAGGGCTCGAGCAGTACTTC. Its translation is CASSWTGLEQYF. The genes are TRBV7-9 and TRBJ2-7; TRBD1 matches 8 bases. V trimming: 4 bases; J trimming: 6 bases; junction bases outside the gene matches: 2. The CDR3 is 12 amino acids. The germline gives CDR1 SEHNR, CDR2 FQNEAQ (reference sequence).

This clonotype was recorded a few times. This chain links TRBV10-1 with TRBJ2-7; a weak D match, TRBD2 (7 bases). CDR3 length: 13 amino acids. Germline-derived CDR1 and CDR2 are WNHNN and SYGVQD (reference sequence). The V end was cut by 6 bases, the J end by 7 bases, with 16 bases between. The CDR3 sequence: CASRGQEGGEQYF. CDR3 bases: TGCGCCAGCAGGGGACAAGAGGGAGGGGAGCAGTACTTC.

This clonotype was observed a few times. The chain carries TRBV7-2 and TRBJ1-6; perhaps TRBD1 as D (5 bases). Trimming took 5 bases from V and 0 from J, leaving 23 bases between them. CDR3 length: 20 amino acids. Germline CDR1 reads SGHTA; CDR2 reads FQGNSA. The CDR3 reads CASSPHPRAEGLSYNSPLHF. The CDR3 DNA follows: TGTGCCAGCAGCCCACATCCTAGGGCCGAGGGGCTCTCCTATAATTCACCCCTCCACTTT.

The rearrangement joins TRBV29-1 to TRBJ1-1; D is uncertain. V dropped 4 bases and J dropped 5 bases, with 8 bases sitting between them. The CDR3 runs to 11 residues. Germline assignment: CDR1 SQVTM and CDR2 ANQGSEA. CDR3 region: CSVALPTEAFF. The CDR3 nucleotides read TGCAGCGTTGCACTTCCAACTGAAGCTTTCTTT.

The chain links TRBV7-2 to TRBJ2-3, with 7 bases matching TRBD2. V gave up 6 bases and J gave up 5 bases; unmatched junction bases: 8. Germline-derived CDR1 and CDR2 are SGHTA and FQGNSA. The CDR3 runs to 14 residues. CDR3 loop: CASRLAAFEDTQYF. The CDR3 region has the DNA TGTGCCAGCAGGCTAGCGGCCTTTGAAGATACGCAGTATTTT.

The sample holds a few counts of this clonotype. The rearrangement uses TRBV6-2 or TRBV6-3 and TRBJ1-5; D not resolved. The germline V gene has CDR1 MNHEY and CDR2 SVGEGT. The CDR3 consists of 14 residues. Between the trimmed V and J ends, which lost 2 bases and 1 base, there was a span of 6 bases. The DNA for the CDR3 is TGTGCCAGCAGTTACCCCAGGAGCAATCAGCCCCAGCATTTT. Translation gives CASSYPRSNQPQHF.

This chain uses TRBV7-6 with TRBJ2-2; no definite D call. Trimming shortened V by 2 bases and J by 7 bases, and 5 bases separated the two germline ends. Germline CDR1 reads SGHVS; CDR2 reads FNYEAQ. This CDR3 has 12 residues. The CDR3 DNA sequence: TGTGCCAGCAGCTTAATGCACGGGGAGCTGTTTTTT. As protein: CASSLMHGELFF.

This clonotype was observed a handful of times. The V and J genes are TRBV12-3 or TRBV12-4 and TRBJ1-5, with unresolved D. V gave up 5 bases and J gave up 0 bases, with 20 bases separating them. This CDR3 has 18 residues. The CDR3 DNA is TGTGCCAGCAGTGCCCCCGGGAGCTACCCAAATAGCAATCAGCCCCAGCATTTT. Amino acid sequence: CASSAPGSYPNSNQPQHF.

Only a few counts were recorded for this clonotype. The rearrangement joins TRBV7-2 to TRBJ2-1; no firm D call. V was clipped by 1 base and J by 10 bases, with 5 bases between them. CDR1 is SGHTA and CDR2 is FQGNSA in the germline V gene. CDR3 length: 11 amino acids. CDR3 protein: CASSLEQEQFF. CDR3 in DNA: TGTGCCAGCAGCTTAGAACAGGAGCAGTTCTTC.

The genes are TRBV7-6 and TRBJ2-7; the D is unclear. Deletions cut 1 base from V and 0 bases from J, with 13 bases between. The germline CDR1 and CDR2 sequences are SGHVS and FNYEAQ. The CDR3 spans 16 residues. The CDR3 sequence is CASSLGMGSSSYEQYF. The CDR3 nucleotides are TGTGCCAGCAGCTTAGGCATGGGCTCGAGCTCCTACGAGCAGTACTTC. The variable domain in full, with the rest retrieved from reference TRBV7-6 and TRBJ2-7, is GAGVSQSPRYKVTKRGQDVALRCDPISGHVSLYWYRQALGQGPEFLTYFNYEAQQDKSGLPNDRFSAERPEGSISTLTIQRTEQRDSAMYRCASSLGMGSSSYEQYFGPGTRLTVT.